This T cell receptor (beta chain) was captured by sequencing in a study of metastatic and nonmetastatic thyroid tumors. Across the study: Across peripheral blood and tumor or nodule tissue samples taken from malignant and benign thyroid patients, the repertoires were compared with one another.

This CDR3 comprises 13 residues. V was cut by 5 bases and J by 2 bases, with 8 bases left in between. CDR1 is SGHTA and CDR2 is FQGNSA in the germline V gene. TCRdb called clones again from the PCR reads with MiXCR. The sample includes 15,000 or so clones, approximately 12% of them seen just once. This clone was seen at least ten times. Every patient was untreated before thyroid surgery. Sequencing was performed on tumor tissue. The sequence was collected from a female donor with papillary thyroid cancer or a benign thyroid nodule (not recorded which). Some clones in this sample may be carry-over from other donors' samples. This chain uses TRBV7-2 with TRBJ2-3; no definite D call. The CDR3: CASSPYLTDTQYF. The CDR3 nucleotides read TGTGCCAGCAGCCCGTATCTCACAGATACGCAGTATTTT. Supplemented by reference TRBV7-2 and TRBJ2-3, the full variable domain reads GAGVSQSPSNKVTEKGKDVELRCDPISGHTALYWYRQSLGQGLEFLIYFQGNSAPDKSGLPSDRFSAERTGGSVSTLTIQRTQQEDSAVYLCASSPYLTDTQYFGPGTRLTVL.